This entry is about one T cell receptor beta chain. Its antigen is not known. This entry is derived from a study of T-cell memory formation after mild COVID-19. Germline loops: CDR1 SGHRS, CDR2 YFSETQ. The CDR3 has 13 residues. The V segment lost 4 bases and the J segment 6 bases; nucleotides outside the gene matches: 6. General study findings and limits: Most CD4+ clones that shrank were in CM and EM, while CD8+ ones turned up in EMRA. Day 15 to 85 contracting clones showed balanced CD4/CD8; later expanders leaned CD4+.

One entry per CDR3 protein, called by TCRdb with MiXCR from the 5' RACE reads. In the table there are 250,000 to 350,000 distinct CDR3 sequences, around 15% of which are singletons. Sequencing used PBMCs or a T cell subset sorted from them (not recorded which). The chain uses TRBV5-1 and TRBJ1-1; TRBD1 aligns across 7 bases. The clonotype was recovered from a man between 18 and 29 years old who had mild COVID-19 (a few samples of this study predate the infection). Cell type and time point are not known. As DNA, the CDR3 is TGCGCCAGCAGCCCTCATACAGGGGCTGAAGCTTTCTTT. Residues: CASSPHTGAEAFF. The complete variable domain, with remaining parts taken from reference TRBV5-1 and TRBJ1-1, reads KAGVTQTPRYLIKTRGQQVTLSCSPISGHRSVSWYQQTPGQGLQFLFEYFSETQRNKGNFPGRFSGRQFSNSRSEMNVSTLELGDSALYLCASSPHTGAEAFFGQGTRLTVV.